Listed here are 21 T cell receptor beta chains from one sample, sequenced in a study of Ad26.COV2.S vaccination and SARS-CoV-2 variants. Treatment reported: over 15 received Ad26.COV2.S at low or high dose, single or two shots; about five received placebo; per-sample allocation not given. Vaccine and placebo recipients were sampled on day 63 after the first injection. Produced via immunoSEQ multiplex PCR; TCRdb's table is partial and in-frame only. The sample lists roughly 240,000 clones; over 75% were seen once. The starting material was peripheral blood, obtained in a trial of Ad26.COV2.S vaccine versus placebo. These receptors were taken from a person aged 18 to 59 who received the Ad26.COV2.S COVID-19 vaccine or a placebo.

This chain connects TRBV30 to TRBJ2-2; D is perhaps TRBD1 (6 bases). CDR3 length: 14 residues. Per the germline V gene, CDR1 is GTSNPN and CDR2 is SVGIG (reference sequence). V was clipped by 8 bases and J by 5 bases, with 18 bases between them. CDR3 bases: TGTGCCCAGAGGCAGGGGCGAATAACCGGGGAGCTGTTTTTT. Residues: CAQRQGRITGELFF.

The genes are TRBV28 and TRBJ1-2; TRBD1 aligns across 7 bases. Germline CDR1 and CDR2: MDHEN and SYDVKM. Trimming took 6 bases from V and 5 from J; bases not matched to a gene: 3. This CDR3 is built from 12 residues. DNA of the CDR3: TGTGCCAGCAGACTGACAGGGTATGGCTACACCTTC. Protein: CASRLTGYGYTF.

The CDR3 region is CASSLTRDQPQHF. The CDR3 region has the DNA TGTGCCAGCAGTTTGACAAGAGATCAGCCCCAGCATTTT. V and J are TRBV5-6 and TRBJ1-5; D is ambiguous. Germline V gene sequence: CDR1 SGHDT, CDR2 YYEEEE. V gave up 5 bases and J gave up 5 bases, with 11 bases separating them. The CDR3 sequence is 13 residues long.

The J gene is TRBJ2-3, the V gene TRBV3-1 (or the pseudogene TRBV3-2); a weak D match, TRBD1 (6 bases). The V gene lost 1 base and the J gene lost 6 bases, with 8 bases spanning the gap. The germline CDR1 and CDR2 sequences are LGHDT and YNNKEL (reference sequence). The CDR3 runs 13 residues. The CDR3, as DNA: TGTGCCAGCAGCCAAGCTGGGGGCGATACGCAGTATTTT. This encodes CASSQAGGDTQYF.

This chain joins TRBV28 and TRBJ2-5; 7 nucleotides agree with TRBD1. Per germline, CDR1 MDHEN and CDR2 SYDVKM. This CDR3 is 13 amino acids long. J lost 3 bases, V lost 7 bases, and 5 bases had no gene match. In DNA form, the CDR3 reads TGTGCCAGCAACGACAGGGTCGAAGAGACCCAGTACTTC. Translation gives CASNDRVEETQYF. The variable domain in full, with the rest retrieved from reference TRBV28 and TRBJ2-5, is DVKVTQSSRYLVKRTGEKVFLECVQDMDHENMFWYRQDPGLGLRLIYFSYDVKMKEKGDIPEGYSVSREKKERFSLILESASTNQTSMYLCASNDRVEETQYFGPGTRLLVL.

The rearrangement joins TRBV4-1 to TRBJ2-3, with 9 bases matching TRBD1. This CDR3 is 15 amino acids long. Germline V lookup: CDR1 MGHRA, CDR2 YSYEKL. Trimming cost V 2 bases and J 3 bases; bases outside gene matches: 3. The chain's CDR3 is CASSQRDRETDTQYF. Written as DNA, the CDR3 is TGCGCCAGCAGCCAAAGGGACAGGGAAACAGATACGCAGTATTTT.

The genes are TRBV4-3 and TRBJ2-7; a possible D gene is TRBD1 (6 bases). The V end was cut by 1 base, the J end by 6 bases, with 10 bases between. The CDR3 loop spans 13 amino acids. In germline, CDR1 is LGHNA, CDR2 YSLEER. CDR3 nucleotides: TGCGCCAGCAGCCAAGTAGGGGGACGCGAGCAGTACTTC. Its protein is CASSQVGGREQYF.

This rearrangement joins TRBV28 to TRBJ1-5; D is ambiguous. Germline assignment: CDR1 MDHEN and CDR2 SYDVKM. V shed 4 bases and J shed 0 bases, with 7 bases lying between them. This CDR3 is built from 14 residues. The CDR3 protein is CASSSGYSNQPQHF. DNA of the CDR3: TGTGCCAGCAGTTCAGGCTATAGCAATCAGCCCCAGCATTTT.

The chain has TRBV25-1 and TRBJ2-1; TRBD1 matches 7 bases. CDR1 and CDR2 (germline): MGHDK, SYGVNS. This CDR3 spans 15 amino acids. The V and J ends lost 4 bases and 4 bases, in that order; junction bases with no gene match: 7. The CDR3 reads CASSGEDRWYNEQFF. The CDR3 bases are TGTGCCAGCAGTGGCGAGGACAGGTGGTACAATGAGCAGTTCTTC.

V is TRBV28 and J is TRBJ2-3; D uncertain. The ends were cut back, 2 bases at V and 5 bases at J, with 2 bases in the middle. The CDR3 contains 11 residues. Germline CDR1 reads MDHEN; CDR2 reads SYDVKM. CDR3 in amino acids: CASSLEDTQYF. The CDR3 DNA follows: TGTGCCAGCAGTTTAGAAGATACGCAGTATTTT. Looking up the rest from reference TRBV28 and TRBJ2-3 gives the full variable domain: DVKVTQSSRYLVKRTGEKVFLECVQDMDHENMFWYRQDPGLGLRLIYFSYDVKMKEKGDIPEGYSVSREKKERFSLILESASTNQTSMYLCASSLEDTQYFGPGTRLTVL.

The genes are TRBV5-6 and TRBJ1-2; D is possibly TRBD1 (5 bases). The V gene lost 4 bases and the J gene lost 0 bases, with 10 bases spanning the gap. This CDR3 comprises 14 residues. Per germline, CDR1 SGHDT and CDR2 YYEEEE. The CDR3 sequence: CASSRGLTNYGYTF. The CDR3 coding sequence is TGTGCCAGCAGCCGGGGACTGACTAACTATGGCTACACCTTC.

The genes are TRBV5-1 and TRBJ2-7; a weak D match, TRBD1 (6 bases). Germline CDR1 is SGHRS and CDR2 is YFSETQ. The CDR3 runs to 15 residues. Trimming stripped 0 bases from V and 4 bases from J, with 14 bases between. The CDR3 loop is CASSLDSGDFYEQYF. The CDR3 coding sequence is TGCGCCAGCAGCTTGGACTCAGGGGATTTTTACGAGCAGTACTTC.

This chain joins TRBV14 and TRBJ1-3, with D possibly TRBD1 on 6 matching bases. The CDR3 contains 16 residues. The germline V and J ends were trimmed by 4 bases and 0 bases, with 13 bases remaining between them. Per germline, CDR1 SGHDN and CDR2 FVKESK. The CDR3 loop is CASSPLRTDSGNTIYF. CDR3 in DNA: TGTGCCAGCAGCCCCCTAAGGACAGACTCTGGAAACACCATATATTTT.

This rearrangement joins TRBV29-1 to TRBJ1-5; no definite D call. The CDR3 loop spans 12 amino acids. Germline V gives CDR1 SQVTM, CDR2 ANQGSEA. V was pared by 4 bases and J by 6 bases, with 10 bases between. CDR3 sequence reads: CSVGASGQPQHF. CDR3 DNA sequence: TGCAGCGTTGGGGCTTCAGGTCAGCCCCAGCATTTT.

The chain combines TRBV2 with TRBJ2-1; 7 nucleotides match TRBD2. Trimming took 5 bases from V and 6 from J; bases not matched to a gene: 7. The CDR3 loop spans 14 amino acids. The germline V gene encodes CDR1 SNHLY and CDR2 FYNNEI. For the CDR3, the DNA is TGTGCCAGCAGTAGTCGGGGGGTGGGCAATGAGCAGTTCTTC. Its protein product is CASSSRGVGNEQFF.

The chain recombines TRBV6-5 with TRBJ2-7, with TRBD1 matching 7 bases. The CDR3 consists of 15 residues. Looked up from germline, CDR1 is MNHEY and CDR2 is SVGAGI. V trimming: 6 bases; J trimming: 2 bases; junction bases outside the gene matches: 10. The CDR3 protein is CASRAIDRETYEQYF. The CDR3 DNA sequence: TGTGCCAGCAGAGCCATCGACAGGGAGACCTACGAGCAGTACTTC.

This clone was seen a single time. The chain uses TRBV30 and TRBJ2-1, with D perhaps matching TRBD2 (6 bases). The CDR3 runs 14 residues. CDR1 and CDR2 (germline): GTSNPN, SVGIG (reference sequence). V was shortened by 0 bases and J by 6 bases, with 12 bases between the two germline ends. CDR3 nucleotide sequence: TGTGCCTGGAGTGTCCCGGGACTCACCAATGAGCAGTTCTTC. It specifies CAWSVPGLTNEQFF. Variable domain in full (rest from reference TRBV30 and TRBJ2-1): SQTIHQWPATLVQPVGSPLSLECTVEGTSNPNLYWYRQAAGRGLQLLFYSVGIGQISSEVPQNLSASRPQDRQFILSSKKLLLSDSGFYLCAWSVPGLTNEQFFGPGTRLTVL.

The V and J genes are TRBV5-1 and TRBJ2-7; 9 bases map to TRBD1. The CDR3 extends over 13 amino acids. Germline loops: CDR1 SGHRS, CDR2 YFSETQ. With 4 bases clipped from V and 5 bases from J, the junction kept 4 bases outside the gene matches. For the CDR3, the DNA is TGCGCCAGCAGCCGGACAGGGGTCCACGAGCAGTACTTC. Translation: CASSRTGVHEQYF.

As DNA, the CDR3 is TGTGCCAGCAGCTTCGGGCTTTCACCCCTCCACTTT. Its protein product is CASSFGLSPLHF. The chain uses TRBV5-6 and TRBJ1-6; D ambiguous. The germline CDR1 and CDR2 sequences are SGHDT and YYEEEE. Deletions cut 2 bases from V and 9 bases from J, with 6 bases between. The CDR3 sequence is 12 residues long.

V usage is TRBV4-1 and J usage is TRBJ2-3; D gene uncertain. Germline V gene lookup returns CDR1 MGHRA and CDR2 YSYEKL. The CDR3 totals 14 residues. V was shortened by 0 bases and J by 6 bases, with 10 bases between the two germline ends. The CDR3 spells CASSQESTRDTQYF. CDR3 DNA sequence: TGCGCCAGCAGCCAAGAAAGCACTCGGGATACGCAGTATTTT.

This sequence joins TRBV11-3 and TRBJ2-3; 11 bases agree with TRBD1. Germline V gives CDR1 SGHNT, CDR2 YENEEA. CDR3 size: 13 residues. The V segment lost 5 bases and the J segment 7 bases; nucleotides outside the gene matches: 2. CDR3 coding DNA: TGTGCCAGCAGCGGACAGGGGGCCAATACGCAGTATTTT. Its protein product is CASSGQGANTQYF.